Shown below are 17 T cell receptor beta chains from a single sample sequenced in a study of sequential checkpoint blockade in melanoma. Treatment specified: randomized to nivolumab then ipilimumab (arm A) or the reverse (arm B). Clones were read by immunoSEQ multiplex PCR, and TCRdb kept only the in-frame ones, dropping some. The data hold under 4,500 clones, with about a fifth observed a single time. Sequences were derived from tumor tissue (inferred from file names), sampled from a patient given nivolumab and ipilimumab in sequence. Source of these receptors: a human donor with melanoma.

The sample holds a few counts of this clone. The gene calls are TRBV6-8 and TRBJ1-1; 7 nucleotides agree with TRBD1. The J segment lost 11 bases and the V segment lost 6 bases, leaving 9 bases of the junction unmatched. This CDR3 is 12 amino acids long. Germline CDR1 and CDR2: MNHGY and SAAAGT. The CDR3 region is CASSPGTVNAFF. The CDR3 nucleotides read TGTGCCAGCAGCCCCGGGACAGTGAATGCTTTCTTT.

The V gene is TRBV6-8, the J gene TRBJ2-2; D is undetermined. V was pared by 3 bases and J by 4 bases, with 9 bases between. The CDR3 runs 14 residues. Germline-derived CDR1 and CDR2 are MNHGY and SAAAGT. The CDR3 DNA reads TGTGCCAGCAGTTATGGCGCATCCACCGGGGAGCTGTTTTTT. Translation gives CASSYGASTGELFF.

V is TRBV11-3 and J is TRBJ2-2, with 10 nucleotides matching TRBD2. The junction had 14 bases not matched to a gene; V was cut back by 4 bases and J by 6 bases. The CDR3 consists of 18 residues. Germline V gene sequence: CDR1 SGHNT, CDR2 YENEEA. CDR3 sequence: CASSSPAGGPFSAGELFF. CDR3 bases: TGTGCCAGCAGCTCCCCAGCGGGGGGGCCATTCTCCGCCGGGGAGCTGTTTTTT.

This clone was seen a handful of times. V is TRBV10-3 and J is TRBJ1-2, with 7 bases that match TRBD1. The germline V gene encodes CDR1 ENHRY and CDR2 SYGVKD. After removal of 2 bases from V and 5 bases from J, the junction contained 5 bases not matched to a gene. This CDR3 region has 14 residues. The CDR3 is CAISEPGQEYGYTF. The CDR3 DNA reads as TGTGCCATCAGTGAGCCCGGACAGGAGTATGGCTACACCTTC.

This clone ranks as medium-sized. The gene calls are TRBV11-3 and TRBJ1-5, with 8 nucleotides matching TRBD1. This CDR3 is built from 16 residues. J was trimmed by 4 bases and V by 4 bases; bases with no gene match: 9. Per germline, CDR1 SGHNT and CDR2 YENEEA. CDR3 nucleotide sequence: TGTGCCAGCAGCTCCGGACAGGGACGAGGTAATCAGCCCCAGCATTTT. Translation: CASSSGQGRGNQPQHF.

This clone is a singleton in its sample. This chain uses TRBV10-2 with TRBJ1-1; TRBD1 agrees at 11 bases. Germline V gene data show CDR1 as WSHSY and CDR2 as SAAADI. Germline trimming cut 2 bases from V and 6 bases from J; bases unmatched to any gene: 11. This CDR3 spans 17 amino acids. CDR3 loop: CASSETHGQGAGSEAFF. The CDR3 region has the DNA TGCGCCAGCAGTGAGACGCATGGACAGGGGGCCGGGTCTGAAGCTTTCTTT.

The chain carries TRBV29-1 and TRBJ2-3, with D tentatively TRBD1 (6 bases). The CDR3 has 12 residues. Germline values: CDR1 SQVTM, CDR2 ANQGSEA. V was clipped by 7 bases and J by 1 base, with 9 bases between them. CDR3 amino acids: CSGQVGTDTQYF. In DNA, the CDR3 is TGCAGCGGACAGGTCGGCACAGATACGCAGTATTTT.

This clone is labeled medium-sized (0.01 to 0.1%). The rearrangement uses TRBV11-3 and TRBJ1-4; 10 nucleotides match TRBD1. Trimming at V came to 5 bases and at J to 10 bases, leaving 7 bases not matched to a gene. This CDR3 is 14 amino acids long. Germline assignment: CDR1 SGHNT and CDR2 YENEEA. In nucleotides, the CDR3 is TGTGCCAGCAGCCCTAGCAGGACAGGGGGAAAACTGTTTTTT. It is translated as CASSPSRTGGKLFF.

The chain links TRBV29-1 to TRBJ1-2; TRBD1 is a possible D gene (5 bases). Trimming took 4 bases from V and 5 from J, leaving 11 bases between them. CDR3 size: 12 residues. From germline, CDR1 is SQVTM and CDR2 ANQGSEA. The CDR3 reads CSVGDGVYGYTF. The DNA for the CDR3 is TGCAGCGTTGGGGACGGAGTTTATGGCTACACCTTC.

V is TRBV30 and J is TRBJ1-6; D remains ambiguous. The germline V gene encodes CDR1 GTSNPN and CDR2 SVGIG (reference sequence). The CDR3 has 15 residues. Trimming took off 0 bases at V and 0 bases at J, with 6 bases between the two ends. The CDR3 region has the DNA TGTGCCTGGAGTGTCACGAGCTCCTATAATTCACCCCTCCACTTT. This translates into CAWSVTSSYNSPLHF.

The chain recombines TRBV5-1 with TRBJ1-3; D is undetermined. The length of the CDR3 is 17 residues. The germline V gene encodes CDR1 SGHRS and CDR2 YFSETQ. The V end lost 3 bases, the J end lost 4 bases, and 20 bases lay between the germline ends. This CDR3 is CASSSNLSGLRGNTIYF. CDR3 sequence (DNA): TGCGCCAGCAGCTCGAACCTCAGTGGCTTACGAGGAAACACCATATATTTT.

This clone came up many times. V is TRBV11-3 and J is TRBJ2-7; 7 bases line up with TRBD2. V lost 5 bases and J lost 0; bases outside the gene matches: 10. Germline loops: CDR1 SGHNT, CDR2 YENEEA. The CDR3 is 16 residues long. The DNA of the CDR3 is TGTGCCAGCAGCGCCCAGACTAGCTCCCGCTCCTACGAGCAGTACTTC. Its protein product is CASSAQTSSRSYEQYF.

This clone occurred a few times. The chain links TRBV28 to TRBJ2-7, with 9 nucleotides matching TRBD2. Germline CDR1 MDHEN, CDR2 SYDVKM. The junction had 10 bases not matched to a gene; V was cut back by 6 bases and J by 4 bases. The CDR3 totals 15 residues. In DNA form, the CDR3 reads TGTGCCAGCAGCACCCCGGGACTAGCTCGATACGAGCAGTACTTC. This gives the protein CASSTPGLARYEQYF.

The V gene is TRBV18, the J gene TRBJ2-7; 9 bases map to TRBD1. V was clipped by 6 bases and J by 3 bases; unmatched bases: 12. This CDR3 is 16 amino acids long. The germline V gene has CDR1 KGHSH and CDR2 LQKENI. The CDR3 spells CASSPSMGQGLYEQYF. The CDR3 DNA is TGTGCCAGCTCTCCCTCAATGGGACAGGGACTCTACGAGCAGTACTTC. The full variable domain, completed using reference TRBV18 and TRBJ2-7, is NAGVMQNPRHLVRRRGQEARLRCSPMKGHSHVYWYRQLPEEGLKFMVYLQKENIIDESGMPKERFSAEFPKEGPSILRIQQVVRGDSAAYFCASSPSMGQGLYEQYFGPGTRLTVT.

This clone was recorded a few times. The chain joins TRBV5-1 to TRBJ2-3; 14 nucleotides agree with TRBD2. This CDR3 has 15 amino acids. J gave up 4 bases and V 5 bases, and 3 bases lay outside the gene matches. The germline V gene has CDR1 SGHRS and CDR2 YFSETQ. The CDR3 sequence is CASREGLAGADTQYF. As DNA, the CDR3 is TGCGCCAGCAGGGAGGGACTAGCGGGAGCAGATACGCAGTATTTT.

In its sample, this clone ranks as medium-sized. For the CDR3, the DNA is TGTGCCAGCAGCTTAGGGAATAGGAACACTGAAGCTTTCTTT. Translated: CASSLGNRNTEAFF. The chain uses TRBV11-3 and TRBJ1-1; D ambiguous. Germline assignment: CDR1 SGHNT and CDR2 YENEEA. The CDR3 consists of 14 residues. The V gene lost 1 base and the J gene lost 1 base, with 7 bases spanning the gap.

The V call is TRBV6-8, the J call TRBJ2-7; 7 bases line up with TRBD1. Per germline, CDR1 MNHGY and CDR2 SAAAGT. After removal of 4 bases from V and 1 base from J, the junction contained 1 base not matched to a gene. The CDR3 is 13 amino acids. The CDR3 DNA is TGTGCCAGCAGTTGGGACAGTTCCTACGAGCAGTACTTC. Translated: CASSWDSSYEQYF.